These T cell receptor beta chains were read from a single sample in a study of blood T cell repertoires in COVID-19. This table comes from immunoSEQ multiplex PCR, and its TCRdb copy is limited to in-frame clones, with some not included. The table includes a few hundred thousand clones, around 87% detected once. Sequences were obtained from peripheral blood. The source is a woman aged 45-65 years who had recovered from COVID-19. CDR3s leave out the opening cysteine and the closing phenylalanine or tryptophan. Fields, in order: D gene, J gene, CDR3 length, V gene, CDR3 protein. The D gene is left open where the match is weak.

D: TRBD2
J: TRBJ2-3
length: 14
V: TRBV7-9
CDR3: ASSFPTSGYPDTQY

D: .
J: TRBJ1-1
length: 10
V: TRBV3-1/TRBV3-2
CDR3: ASSQALQRAF

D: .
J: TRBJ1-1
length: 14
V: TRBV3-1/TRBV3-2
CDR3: ASSQAPQVMNTEAF

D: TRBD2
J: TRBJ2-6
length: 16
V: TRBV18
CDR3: ASSPRTSGDSGANVLT

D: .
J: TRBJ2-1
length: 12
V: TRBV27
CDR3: ASSQDTRYNEQF

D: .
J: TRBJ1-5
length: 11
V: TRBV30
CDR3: ALGREPHQPQH

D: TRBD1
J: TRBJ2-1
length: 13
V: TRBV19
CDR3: ASSIPGGSYNEQF

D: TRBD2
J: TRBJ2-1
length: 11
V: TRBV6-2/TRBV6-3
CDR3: ASSRLAYNEQF

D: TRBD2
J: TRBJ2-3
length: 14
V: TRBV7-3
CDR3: ASSSGLAGVADTQY

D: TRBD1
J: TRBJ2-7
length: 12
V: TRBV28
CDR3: ASRPTGVRYEQY

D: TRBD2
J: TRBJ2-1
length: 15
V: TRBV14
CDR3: ASSQDLGGTSEGEQF

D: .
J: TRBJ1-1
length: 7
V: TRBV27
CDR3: ASSFQAF

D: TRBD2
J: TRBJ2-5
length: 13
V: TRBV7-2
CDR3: ASSSGLAGVGTQY

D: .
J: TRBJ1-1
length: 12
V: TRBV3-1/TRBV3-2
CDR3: ASSQGNRVTEAF

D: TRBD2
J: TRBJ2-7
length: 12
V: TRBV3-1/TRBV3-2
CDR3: ASSQGGRYYEQY

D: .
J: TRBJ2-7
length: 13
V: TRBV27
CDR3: ASSYGSGSSYEQY

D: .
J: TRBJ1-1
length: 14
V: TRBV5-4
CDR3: ASSLAGSLKNTEAF

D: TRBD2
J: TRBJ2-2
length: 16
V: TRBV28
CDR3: ASSFLAGGSAYTGELF